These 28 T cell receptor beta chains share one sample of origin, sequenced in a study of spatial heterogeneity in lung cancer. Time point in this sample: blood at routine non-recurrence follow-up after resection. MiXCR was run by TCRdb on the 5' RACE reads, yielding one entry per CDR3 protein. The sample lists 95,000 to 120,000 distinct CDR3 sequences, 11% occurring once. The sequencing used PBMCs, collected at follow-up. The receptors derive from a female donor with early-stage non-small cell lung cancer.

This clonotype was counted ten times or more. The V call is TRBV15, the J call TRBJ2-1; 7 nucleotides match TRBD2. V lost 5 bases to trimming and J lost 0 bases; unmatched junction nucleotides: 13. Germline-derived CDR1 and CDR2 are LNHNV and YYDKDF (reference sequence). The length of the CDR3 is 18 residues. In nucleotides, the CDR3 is TGTGCCACCAGCGTGGGCTGGGGGAGGGTAAGCTCCTACAATGAGCAGTTCTTC. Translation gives CATSVGWGRVSSYNEQFF.

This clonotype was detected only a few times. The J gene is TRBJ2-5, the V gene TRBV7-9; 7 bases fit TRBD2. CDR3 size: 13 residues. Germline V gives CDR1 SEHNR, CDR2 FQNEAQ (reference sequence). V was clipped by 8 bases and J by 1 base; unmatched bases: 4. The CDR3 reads CASQRGLQETQYF. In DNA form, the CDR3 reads TGTGCCAGCCAGCGGGGTCTCCAAGAGACCCAGTACTTC.

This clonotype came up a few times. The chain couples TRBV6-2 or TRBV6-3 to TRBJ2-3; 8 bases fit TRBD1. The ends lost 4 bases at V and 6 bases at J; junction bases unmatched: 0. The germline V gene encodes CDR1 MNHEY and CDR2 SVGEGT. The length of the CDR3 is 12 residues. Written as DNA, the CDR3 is TGTGCCAGCAGTTGGACAGGGGATACGCAGTATTTT. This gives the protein CASSWTGDTQYF.

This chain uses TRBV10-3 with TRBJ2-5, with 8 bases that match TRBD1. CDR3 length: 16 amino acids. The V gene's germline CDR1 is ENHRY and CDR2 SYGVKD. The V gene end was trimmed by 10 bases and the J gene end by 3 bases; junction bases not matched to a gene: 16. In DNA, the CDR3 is TGTGCCACCAAGGAGGGTTACGGGACAGGAGAAGAGACCCAGTACTTC. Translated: CATKEGYGTGEETQYF.

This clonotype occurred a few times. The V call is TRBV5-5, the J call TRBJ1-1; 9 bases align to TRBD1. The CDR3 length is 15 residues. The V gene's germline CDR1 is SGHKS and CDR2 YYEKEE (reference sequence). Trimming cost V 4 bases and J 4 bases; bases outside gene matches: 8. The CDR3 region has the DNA TGTGCCAGCAGCAGGGGACAGGGAACTCCCACTGAAGCTTTCTTT. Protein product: CASSRGQGTPTEAFF. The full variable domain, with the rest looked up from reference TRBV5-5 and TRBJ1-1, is DAGVTQSPTHLIKTRGQQVTLRCSPISGHKSVSWYQQVLGQGPQFIFQYYEKEERGRGNFPDRFSARQFPNYSSELNVNALLLGDSALYLCASSRGQGTPTEAFFGQGTRLTVV.

The CDR3, as DNA: TGTGCCAGCAGTTACCCCGGACGGAGGAGTAATGAAAAACTGTTTTTT. Its protein product is CASSYPGRRSNEKLFF. The J gene is TRBJ1-4, the V gene TRBV6-6; unclear D gene. V shed 2 bases and J shed 4 bases, with 14 bases lying between them. This CDR3 has 16 residues. CDR1 and CDR2 (germline): MNHNY, SVGAGI (reference sequence).

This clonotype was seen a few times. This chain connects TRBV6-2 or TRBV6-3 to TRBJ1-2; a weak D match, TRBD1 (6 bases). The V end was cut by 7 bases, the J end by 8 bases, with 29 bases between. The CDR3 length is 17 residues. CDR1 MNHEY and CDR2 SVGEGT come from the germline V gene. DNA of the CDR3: TGTGCCAGCATCTGGGGCCGGGGGCACGGGACAAGTGCCGGCTACACCTTC. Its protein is CASIWGRGHGTSAGYTF.

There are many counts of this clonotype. CDR3 protein: CASSAKQGKQNTIYF. In nucleotides, the CDR3 is TGTGCCAGCAGCGCAAAACAGGGGAAACAAAACACCATATATTTT. The chain links TRBV9 to TRBJ1-3; 7 bases match TRBD1. V shed 3 bases, J shed 6 bases, and the junction held 9 bases outside the gene matches. The CDR3 loop spans 15 amino acids. Germline CDR1 and CDR2: SGDLS and YYNGEE.

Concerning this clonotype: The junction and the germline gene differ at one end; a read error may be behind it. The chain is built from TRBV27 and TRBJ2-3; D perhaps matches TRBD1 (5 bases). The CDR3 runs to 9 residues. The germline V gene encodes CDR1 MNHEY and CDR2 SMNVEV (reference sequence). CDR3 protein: CASRGQGTF. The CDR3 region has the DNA TGTGCCAGCAGGGGGCAGGGAACTTTT.

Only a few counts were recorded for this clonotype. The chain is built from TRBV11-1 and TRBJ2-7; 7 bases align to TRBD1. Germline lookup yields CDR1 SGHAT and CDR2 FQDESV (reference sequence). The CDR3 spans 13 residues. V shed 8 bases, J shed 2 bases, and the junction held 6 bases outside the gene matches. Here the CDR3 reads CASSRRGPYEQYV. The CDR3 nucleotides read TGTGCCAGCTCCAGAAGGGGGCCCTACGAGCAGTACGTC.

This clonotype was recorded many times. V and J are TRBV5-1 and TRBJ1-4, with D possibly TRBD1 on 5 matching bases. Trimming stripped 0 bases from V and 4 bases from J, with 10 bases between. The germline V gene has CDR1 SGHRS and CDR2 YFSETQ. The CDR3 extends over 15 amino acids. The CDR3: CASSLAGGVNEKLFF. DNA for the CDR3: TGCGCCAGCAGCTTGGCTGGGGGAGTTAATGAAAAACTGTTTTTT.

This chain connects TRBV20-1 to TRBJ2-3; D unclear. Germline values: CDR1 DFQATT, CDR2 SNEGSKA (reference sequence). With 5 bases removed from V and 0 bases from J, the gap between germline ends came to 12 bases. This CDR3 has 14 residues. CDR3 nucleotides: TGCAGTGCTCCTCGGCCAGGTAGCACAGATACGCAGTATTTT. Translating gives CSAPRPGSTDTQYF.

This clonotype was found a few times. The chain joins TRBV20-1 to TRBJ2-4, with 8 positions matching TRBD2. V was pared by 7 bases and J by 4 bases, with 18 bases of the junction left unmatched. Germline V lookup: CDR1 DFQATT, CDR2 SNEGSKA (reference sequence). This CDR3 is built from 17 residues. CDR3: CSVTPTSRTSLKNIQYF. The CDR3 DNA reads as TGCAGTGTTACCCCGACCTCTAGGACTAGCCTGAAAAACATTCAGTACTTC.

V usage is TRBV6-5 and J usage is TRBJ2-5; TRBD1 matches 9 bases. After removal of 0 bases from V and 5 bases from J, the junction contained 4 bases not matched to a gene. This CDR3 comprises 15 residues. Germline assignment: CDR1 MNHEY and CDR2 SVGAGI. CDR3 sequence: CASSYSGTGRETQYF. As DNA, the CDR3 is TGTGCCAGCAGTTACTCGGGGACAGGGAGGGAGACCCAGTACTTC.

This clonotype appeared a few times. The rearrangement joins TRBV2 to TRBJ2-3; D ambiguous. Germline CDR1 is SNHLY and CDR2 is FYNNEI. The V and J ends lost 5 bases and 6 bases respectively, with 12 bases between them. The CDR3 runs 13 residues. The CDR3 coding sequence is TGTGCCAGCAGTCAGATCGATCGGGATACGCAGTATTTT. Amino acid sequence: CASSQIDRDTQYF.

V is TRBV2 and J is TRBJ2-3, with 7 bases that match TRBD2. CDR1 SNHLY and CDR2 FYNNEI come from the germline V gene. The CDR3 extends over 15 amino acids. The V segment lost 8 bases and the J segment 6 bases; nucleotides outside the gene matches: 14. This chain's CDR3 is CASVRTRTFSDTQYF. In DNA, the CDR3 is TGTGCCAGCGTTCGGACTAGGACATTTTCGGATACGCAGTATTTT.

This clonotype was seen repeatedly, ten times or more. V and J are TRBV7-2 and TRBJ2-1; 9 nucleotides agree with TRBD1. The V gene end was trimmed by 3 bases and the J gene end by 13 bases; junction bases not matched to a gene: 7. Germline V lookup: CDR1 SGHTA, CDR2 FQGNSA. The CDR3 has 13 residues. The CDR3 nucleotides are TGTGCCAGCAGCTTCCCTCCGGGACAGGGTCAGTTCTTC. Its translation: CASSFPPGQGQFF.

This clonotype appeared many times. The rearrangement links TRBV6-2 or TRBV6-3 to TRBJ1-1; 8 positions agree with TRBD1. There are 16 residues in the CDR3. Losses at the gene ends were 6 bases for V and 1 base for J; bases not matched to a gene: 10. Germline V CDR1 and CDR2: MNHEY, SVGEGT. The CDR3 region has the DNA TGTGCCAGCAGCCTTCGGACAGGGAGGCCGAACACTGAAGCTTTCTTT. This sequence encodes CASSLRTGRPNTEAFF.

The CDR3 DNA follows: TGCGCCAGCAGTGAGCCAGGGGGGTACGAGCAGTACTTC. Its protein product is CASSEPGGYEQYF. This chain joins TRBV10-1 and TRBJ2-7, with D possibly being TRBD1 (7 bases). From germline, CDR1 is WNHNN and CDR2 SYGVQD (reference sequence). This CDR3 has 13 residues. V gave up 2 bases and J gave up 4 bases, with 9 bases separating them.

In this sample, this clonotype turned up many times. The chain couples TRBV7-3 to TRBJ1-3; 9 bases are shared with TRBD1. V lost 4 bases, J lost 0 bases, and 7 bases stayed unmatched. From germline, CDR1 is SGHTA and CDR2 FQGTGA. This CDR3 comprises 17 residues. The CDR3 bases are TGTGCCAGCAGCTCAATGGGACAGGGAGGCTCTGGAAACACCATATATTTT. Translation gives CASSSMGQGGSGNTIYF.

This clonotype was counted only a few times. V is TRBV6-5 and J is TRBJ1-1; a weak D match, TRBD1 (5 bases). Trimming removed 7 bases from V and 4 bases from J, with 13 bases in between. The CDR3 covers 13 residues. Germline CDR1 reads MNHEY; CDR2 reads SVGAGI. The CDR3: CASTSPGITEAFF. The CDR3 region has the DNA TGTGCCAGCACCTCGCCAGGGATCACTGAAGCTTTCTTT.

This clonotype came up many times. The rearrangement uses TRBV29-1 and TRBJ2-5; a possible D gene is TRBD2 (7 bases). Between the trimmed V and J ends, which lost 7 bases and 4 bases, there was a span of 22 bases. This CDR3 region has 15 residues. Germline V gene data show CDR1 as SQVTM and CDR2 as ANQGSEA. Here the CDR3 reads CSASGGGSTSETQYF. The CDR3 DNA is TGCAGCGCTAGCGGAGGGGGATCCACGTCAGAGACCCAGTACTTC.

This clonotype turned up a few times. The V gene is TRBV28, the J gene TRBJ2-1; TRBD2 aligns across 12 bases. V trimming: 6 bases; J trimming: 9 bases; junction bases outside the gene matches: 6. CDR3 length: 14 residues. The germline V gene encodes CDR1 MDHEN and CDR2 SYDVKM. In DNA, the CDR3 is TGTGCCAGCAGCCCCAGACTAGCGGGAGTTGAGCAGTTCTTC. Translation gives CASSPRLAGVEQFF.

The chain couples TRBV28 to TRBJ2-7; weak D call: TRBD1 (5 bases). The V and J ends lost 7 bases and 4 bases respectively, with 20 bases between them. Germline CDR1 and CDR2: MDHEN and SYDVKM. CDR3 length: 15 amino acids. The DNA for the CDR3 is TGTGCCAGCAACTTAAGGGGTCGGCTACTGTACGAGCAGTACTTC. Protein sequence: CASNLRGRLLYEQYF.

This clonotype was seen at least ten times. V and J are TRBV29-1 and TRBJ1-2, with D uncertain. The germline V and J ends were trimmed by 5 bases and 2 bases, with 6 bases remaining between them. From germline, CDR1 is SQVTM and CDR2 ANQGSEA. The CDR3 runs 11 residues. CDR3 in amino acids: CSVIANYGYTF. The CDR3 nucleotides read TGCAGCGTTATCGCGAACTATGGCTACACCTTC.

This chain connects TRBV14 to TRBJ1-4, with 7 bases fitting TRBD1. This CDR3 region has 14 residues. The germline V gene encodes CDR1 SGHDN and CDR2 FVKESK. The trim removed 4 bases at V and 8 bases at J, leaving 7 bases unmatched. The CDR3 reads CASSPRQGGEKLFF. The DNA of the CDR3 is TGTGCCAGCAGCCCAAGACAGGGCGGCGAAAAACTGTTTTTT.

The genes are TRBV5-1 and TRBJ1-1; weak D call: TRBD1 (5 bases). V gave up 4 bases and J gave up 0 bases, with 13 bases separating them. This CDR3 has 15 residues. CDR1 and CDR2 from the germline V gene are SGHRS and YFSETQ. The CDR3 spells CASSDTGTMNTEAFF. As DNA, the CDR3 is TGCGCCAGCAGCGACACCGGGACCATGAACACTGAAGCTTTCTTT.

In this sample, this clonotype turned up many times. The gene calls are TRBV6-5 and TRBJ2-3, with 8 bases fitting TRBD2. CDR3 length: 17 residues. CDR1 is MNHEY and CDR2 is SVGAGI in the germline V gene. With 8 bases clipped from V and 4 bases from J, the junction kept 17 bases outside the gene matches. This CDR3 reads CASRPRDGRAYADTQYF. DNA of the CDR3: TGTGCCAGCCGCCCCCGAGACGGGAGGGCCTACGCAGATACGCAGTATTTT.